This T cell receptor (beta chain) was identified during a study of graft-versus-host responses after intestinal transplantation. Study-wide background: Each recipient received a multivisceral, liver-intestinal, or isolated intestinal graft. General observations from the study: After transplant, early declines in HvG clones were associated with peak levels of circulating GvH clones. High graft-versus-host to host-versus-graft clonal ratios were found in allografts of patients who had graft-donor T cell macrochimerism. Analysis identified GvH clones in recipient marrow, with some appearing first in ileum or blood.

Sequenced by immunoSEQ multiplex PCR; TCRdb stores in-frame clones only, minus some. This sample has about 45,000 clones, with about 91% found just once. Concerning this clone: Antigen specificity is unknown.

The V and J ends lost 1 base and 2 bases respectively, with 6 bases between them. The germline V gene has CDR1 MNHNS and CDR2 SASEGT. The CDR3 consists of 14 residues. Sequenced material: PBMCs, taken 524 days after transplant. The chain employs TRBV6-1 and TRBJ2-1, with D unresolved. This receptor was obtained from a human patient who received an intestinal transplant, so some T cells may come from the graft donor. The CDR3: CASSEVGTYNEQFF. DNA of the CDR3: TGTGCCAGCAGTGAAGTAGGGACCTACAATGAGCAGTTCTTC.